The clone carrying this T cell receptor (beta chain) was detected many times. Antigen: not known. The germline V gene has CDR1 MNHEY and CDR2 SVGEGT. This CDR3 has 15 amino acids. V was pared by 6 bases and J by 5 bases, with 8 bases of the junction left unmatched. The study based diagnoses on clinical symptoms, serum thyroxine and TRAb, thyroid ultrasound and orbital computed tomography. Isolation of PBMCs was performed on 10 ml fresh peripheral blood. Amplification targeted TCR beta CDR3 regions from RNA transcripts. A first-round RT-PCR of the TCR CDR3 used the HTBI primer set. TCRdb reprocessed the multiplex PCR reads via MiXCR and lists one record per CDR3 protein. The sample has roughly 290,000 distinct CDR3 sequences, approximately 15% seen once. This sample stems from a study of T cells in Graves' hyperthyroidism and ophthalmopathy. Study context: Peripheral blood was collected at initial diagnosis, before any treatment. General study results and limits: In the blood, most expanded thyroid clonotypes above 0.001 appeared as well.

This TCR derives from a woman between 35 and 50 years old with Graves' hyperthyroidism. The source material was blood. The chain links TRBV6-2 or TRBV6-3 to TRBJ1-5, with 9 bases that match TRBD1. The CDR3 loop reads CASRDGQGLDQPQHF. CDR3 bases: TGTGCCAGCAGAGATGGACAGGGGCTCGATCAGCCCCAGCATTTT.